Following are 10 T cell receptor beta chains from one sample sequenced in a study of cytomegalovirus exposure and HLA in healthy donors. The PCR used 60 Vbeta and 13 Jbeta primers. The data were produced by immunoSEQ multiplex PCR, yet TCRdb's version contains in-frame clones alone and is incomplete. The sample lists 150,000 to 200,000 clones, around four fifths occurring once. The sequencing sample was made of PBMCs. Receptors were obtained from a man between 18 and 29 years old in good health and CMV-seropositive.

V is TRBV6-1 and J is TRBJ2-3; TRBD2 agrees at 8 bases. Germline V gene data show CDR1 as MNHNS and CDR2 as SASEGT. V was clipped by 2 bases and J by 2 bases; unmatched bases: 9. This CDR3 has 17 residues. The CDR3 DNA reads TGTGCCAGCAGTGAAATGCCCCAGCGGGAGTTCACAGATACGCAGTATTTT. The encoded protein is CASSEMPQREFTDTQYF.

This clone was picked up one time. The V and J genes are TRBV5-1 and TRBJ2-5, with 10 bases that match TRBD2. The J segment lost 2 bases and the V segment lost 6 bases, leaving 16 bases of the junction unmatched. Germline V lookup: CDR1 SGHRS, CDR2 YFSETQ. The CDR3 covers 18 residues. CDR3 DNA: TGCGCCAGCACCGGAGCGGCTAGCGGGAGTCGCGGGCAAGAGACCCAGTACTTC. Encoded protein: CASTGAASGSRGQETQYF.

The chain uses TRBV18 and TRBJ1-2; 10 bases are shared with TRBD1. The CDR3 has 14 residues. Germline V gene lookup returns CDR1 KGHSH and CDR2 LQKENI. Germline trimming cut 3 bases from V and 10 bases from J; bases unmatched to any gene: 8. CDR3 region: CASSPAGTGDDYTF. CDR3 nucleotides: TGTGCCAGCTCACCGGCGGGGACAGGGGATGACTACACCTTC.

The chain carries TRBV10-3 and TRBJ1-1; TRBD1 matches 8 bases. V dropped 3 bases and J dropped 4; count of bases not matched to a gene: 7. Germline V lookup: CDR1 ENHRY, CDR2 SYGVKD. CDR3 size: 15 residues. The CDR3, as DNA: TGTGCCATCAGTGATCCCGACAGGGGAGGCACTGAAGCTTTCTTT. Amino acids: CAISDPDRGGTEAFF.

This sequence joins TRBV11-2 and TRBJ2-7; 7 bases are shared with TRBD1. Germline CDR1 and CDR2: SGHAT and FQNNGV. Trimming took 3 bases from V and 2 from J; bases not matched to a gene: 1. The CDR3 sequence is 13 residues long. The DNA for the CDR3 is TGTGCCAGCAGCTTGGACAGGACCTACGAGCAGTACTTC. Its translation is CASSLDRTYEQYF.

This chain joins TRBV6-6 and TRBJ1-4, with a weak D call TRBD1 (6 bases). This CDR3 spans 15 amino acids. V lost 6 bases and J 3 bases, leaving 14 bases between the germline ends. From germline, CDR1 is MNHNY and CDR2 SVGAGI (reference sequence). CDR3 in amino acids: CASRPTGWANEKLFF. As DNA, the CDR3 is TGTGCCAGCAGACCAACAGGGTGGGCTAATGAAAAACTGTTTTTT.

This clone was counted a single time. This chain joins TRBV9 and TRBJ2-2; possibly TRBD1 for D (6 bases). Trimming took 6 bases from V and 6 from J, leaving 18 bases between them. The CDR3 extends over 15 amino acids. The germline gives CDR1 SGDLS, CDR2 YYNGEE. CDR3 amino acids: CASTNRVGGAGELFF. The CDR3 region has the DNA TGTGCCAGCACTAACAGGGTTGGGGGTGCCGGGGAGCTGTTTTTT.

DNA of the CDR3: TGTGCCAGCAGCCAGGAGACAGGGAGCACAGATACGCAGTATTTT. Protein sequence: CASSQETGSTDTQYF. The chain uses TRBV4-2 and TRBJ2-3; 7 bases match TRBD1. The CDR3 has 15 residues. Looked up from germline, CDR1 is LGHNA and CDR2 is YNFKEQ. Losses at the gene ends were 3 bases for V and 0 bases for J; bases not matched to a gene: 3.

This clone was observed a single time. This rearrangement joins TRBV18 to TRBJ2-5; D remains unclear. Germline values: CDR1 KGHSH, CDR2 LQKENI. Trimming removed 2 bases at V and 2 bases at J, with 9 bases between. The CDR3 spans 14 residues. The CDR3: CASSPWQLQETQYF. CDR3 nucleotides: TGTGCCAGCTCACCATGGCAGTTACAAGAGACCCAGTACTTC.

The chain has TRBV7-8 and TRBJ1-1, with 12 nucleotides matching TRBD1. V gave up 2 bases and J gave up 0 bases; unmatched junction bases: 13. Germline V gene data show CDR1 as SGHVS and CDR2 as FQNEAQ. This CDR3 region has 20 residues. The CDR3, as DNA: TGTGCCAGCAGCTTAAAACGCTCGGGACAGGGGGCTGCGGTGAACACTGAAGCTTTCTTT. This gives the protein CASSLKRSGQGAAVNTEAFF.